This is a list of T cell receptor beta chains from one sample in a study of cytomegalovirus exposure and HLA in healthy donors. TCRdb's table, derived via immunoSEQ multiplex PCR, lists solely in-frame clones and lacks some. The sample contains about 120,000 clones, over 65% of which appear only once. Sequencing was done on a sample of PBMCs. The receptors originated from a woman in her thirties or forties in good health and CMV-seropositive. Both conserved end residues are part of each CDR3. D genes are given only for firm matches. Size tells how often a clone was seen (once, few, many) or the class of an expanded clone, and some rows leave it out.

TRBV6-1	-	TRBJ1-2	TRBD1	CASSDRAGGIYGYTF	TGTGCCAGCAGTGATAGGGCAGGGGGCATTTATGGCTACACCTTC
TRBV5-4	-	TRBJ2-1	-	CASSLSFYGSEQFF	TGTGCCAGCAGCCTCTCTTTCTACGGGTCTGAGCAGTTCTTC
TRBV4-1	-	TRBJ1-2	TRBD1	CASSQVTGGGYGYTF	TGCGCCAGCAGCCAAGTGACAGGGGGCGGCTATGGCTACACCTTC
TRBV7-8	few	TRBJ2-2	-	CASSLTEVNTGELFF	TGTGCCAGCAGCTTGACAGAGGTGAACACCGGGGAGCTGTTTTTT
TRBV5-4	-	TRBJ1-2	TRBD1	CASSSFTQGVYGYTF	TGTGCCAGCAGCTCATTTACTCAGGGGGTCTATGGCTACACCTTC
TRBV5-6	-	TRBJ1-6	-	CASSLGQGTSPLHF	TGTGCCAGCAGCTTGGGCCAGGGGACTTCACCCCTCCACTTT
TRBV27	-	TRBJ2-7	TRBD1	CASSSLTGGGYEQYF	TGTGCCAGCAGTTCCCTGACAGGGGGAGGGTACGAGCAGTACTTC
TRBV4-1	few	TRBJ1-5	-	CASSQEGPGRGSNQPQHF	TGCGCCAGCAGCCAAGAAGGGCCCGGGCGGGGAAGCAATCAGCCCCAGCATTTT
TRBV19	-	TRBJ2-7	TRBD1	CASSTTRQGSYEQYF	TGTGCCAGTAGTACAACCAGACAGGGTAGCTACGAGCAGTACTTC
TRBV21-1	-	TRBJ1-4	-	CASTRGQGGGNEKLFF	TGTGCCAGCACCAGAGGGCAGGGGGGAGGAAATGAAAAACTGTTTTTT
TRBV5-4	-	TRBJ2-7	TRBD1	CATGEGAYEQYF	TGTGCCACCGGCGAGGGGGCTTACGAGCAGTACTTC
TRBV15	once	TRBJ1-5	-	CATSREGAKGNQPQHF	TGTGCCACCAGCAGAGAGGGGGCGAAGGGCAATCAGCCCCAGCATTTT
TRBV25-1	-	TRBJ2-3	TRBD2	CASSDRTSGWDTQYF	TGTGCCAGCAGCGACCGGACTAGCGGGTGGGATACGCAGTATTTT
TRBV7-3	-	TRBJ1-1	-	CASSTSANTEAFF	TGTGCCAGCAGCACCTCAGCGAACACTGAAGCTTTTTTT
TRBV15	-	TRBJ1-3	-	CATSRTKLDTIYF	TGTGCCACCAGCAGAACGAAGCTGGACACCATATATTTT
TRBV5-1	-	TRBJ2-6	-	CASSQTGTGANVLTF	TGCGCCAGCAGCCAAACAGGGACTGGGGCCAACGTCCTGACTTTC
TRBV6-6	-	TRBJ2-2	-	CAIADTTSNTGELFF	TGTGCCATCGCCGATACTACCTCGAACACCGGGGAGCTGTTTTTT
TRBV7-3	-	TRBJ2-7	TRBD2	CASSNAAGGLPNEQYF	TGTGCCAGCAGCAACGCGGCGGGGGGCCTTCCGAACGAGCAGTACTTC
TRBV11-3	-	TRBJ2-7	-	CASSHRIGATYEQYF	TGTGCCAGCAGCCACCGCATAGGGGCTACCTACGAGCAGTACTTC
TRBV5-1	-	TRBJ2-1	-	CASSLDPQKGGNEQFF	TGCGCCAGCAGCTTGGACCCACAGAAAGGGGGCAATGAGCAGTTCTTC
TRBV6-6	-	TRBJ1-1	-	CASVIGGGEGTEAFF	TGTGCCAGCGTAATCGGGGGGGGCGAGGGCACTGAAGCTTTCTTT
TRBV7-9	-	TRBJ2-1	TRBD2	CASSLLAGGYNEQFF	TGTGCCAGCAGCTTACTAGCGGGGGGATACAATGAGCAGTTCTTC
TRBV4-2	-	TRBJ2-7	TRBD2	CASSPRTSGRLEQYF	TGTGCCAGCAGCCCCCGGACTAGCGGGAGGCTCGAGCAGTACTTC
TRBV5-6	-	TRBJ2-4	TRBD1	CASSRGQVAKNIQYF	TGTGCCAGCAGCAGGGGACAGGTAGCCAAAAACATTCAGTACTTC
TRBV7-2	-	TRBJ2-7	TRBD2	CASRLGLAGGWEEQYF	TGTGCCAGCAGGCTCGGACTAGCGGGAGGATGGGAGGAGCAGTACTTC
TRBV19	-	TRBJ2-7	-	CASSVDRRGYEQYF	TGTGCCAGTAGTGTTGACAGAAGGGGCTACGAGCAGTACTTC
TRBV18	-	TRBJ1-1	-	CASSTGHMNTEAFF	TGTGCCAGCTCCACGGGACACATGAACACTGAAGCTTTCTTT
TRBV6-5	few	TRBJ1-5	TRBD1	CASSGQAQQNQPQHF	TGTGCCAGCAGTGGACAGGCCCAACAAAATCAGCCCCAGCATTTT
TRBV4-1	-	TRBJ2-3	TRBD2	CASSRSGESTDTQYF	TGCGCCAGCAGTCGAAGCGGGGAGAGCACAGATACGCAGTATTTT
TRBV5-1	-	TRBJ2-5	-	CASSLRGPRETQYF	TGCGCCAGCAGCTTACGGGGTCCAAGGGAGACCCAGTACTTC
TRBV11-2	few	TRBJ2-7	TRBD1	CASSSGTETYEQYF	TGTGCCAGCAGCTCTGGGACAGAAACTTACGAGCAGTACTTC
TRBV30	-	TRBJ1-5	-	CAWSVAGVGSSGNQPQHF	TGTGCCTGGAGTGTAGCGGGGGTCGGGTCGAGCGGGAATCAGCCCCAGCATTTT
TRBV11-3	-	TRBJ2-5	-	CASSSSPAQETQYF	TGTGCCAGCAGCTCGAGTCCCGCCCAAGAGACCCAGTACTTC
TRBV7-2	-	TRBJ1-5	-	CASSSGPGPRPQHF	TGTGCCAGCAGCTCAGGGCCAGGGCCTAGGCCCCAGCATTTT
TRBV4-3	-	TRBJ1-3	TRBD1	CASSQGQGGGNTIYF	TGCGCCAGCAGCCAAGGACAGGGAGGTGGAAACACCATATATTTT
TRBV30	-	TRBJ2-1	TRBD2	CAWSSAGGLRYNEQFF	TGTGCCTGGTCATCAGCGGGAGGGCTCAGGTACAATGAGCAGTTCTTC
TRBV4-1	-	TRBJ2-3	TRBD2	CASSQDISWTSTDTQYF	TGCGCCAGCAGCCAAGATATAAGTTGGACTAGTACGGATACGCAGTATTTT
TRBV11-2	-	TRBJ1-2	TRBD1	CASSPIQGGYGGYTF	TGTGCCAGCAGCCCCATACAGGGGGGCTATGGAGGCTACACCTTC
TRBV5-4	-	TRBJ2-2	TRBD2	CASSWLTGTSGTGELFF	TGTGCCAGCAGCTGGTTGACCGGGACTAGCGGGACTGGGGAGCTGTTTTTT
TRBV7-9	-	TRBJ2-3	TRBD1	CASSLNRGPDTQYF	TGTGCCAGCAGCTTAAACAGGGGCCCAGATACGCAGTATTTT
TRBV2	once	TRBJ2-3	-	CASRGRTDTQYF	TGTGCCAGCAGGGGCCGCACAGATACGCAGTATTTT